Following are 15 T cell receptor beta chains from one sample sequenced in a study of cytomegalovirus exposure and HLA in healthy donors. The PCR contained 60 Vbeta and 13 Jbeta primers. TCRdb's copy holds only in-frame clones and misses some; the assay was immunoSEQ multiplex PCR. The table records approximately 100,000 clones, roughly 79% of them present only once. Sequencing was carried out using PBMCs. The source of these receptors is a middle-aged man in good health and CMV-seronegative.

This rearrangement joins TRBV7-6 to TRBJ2-3, with 7 bases matching TRBD2. CDR1 and CDR2 from the germline V gene are SGHVS and FNYEAQ. Losses at the gene ends were 2 bases for V and 1 base for J; bases not matched to a gene: 12. CDR3 length: 18 residues. CDR3 DNA: TGTGCCAGCAGCTTAAACCCCCCGGGGGGTGGGCGCACAGATACGCAGTATTTT. Translating it yields CASSLNPPGGGRTDTQYF.

This clone was detected once. The rearrangement links TRBV6-4 to TRBJ2-7; possibly TRBD1 for D (5 bases). This CDR3 has 13 amino acids. Trimming shortened V by 4 bases and J by 12 bases, and 19 bases separated the two germline ends. Germline V gene sequence: CDR1 MRHNA, CDR2 SNTAGT. CDR3 sequence: CASSVGAETGLYF. The DNA for the CDR3 is TGTGCCAGCAGTGTTGGGGCAGAAACGGGCTTGTACTTC.

The chain couples TRBV5-1 to TRBJ2-1, with 9 bases identical to TRBD1. CDR1 and CDR2 from the germline V gene are SGHRS and YFSETQ. The CDR3 consists of 14 residues. Trimming took 5 bases from V and 4 from J; bases not matched to a gene: 4. The CDR3 nucleotides read TGCGCCAGCAGTCAAGACAGGGGGTACAATGAGCAGTTCTTC. Translated, it gives CASSQDRGYNEQFF.

V and J are TRBV18 and TRBJ1-5; possible D gene TRBD1, 6 bases. The V end was cut by 3 bases, the J end by 13 bases, with 13 bases between. The CDR3 length is 12 residues. The germline V gene has CDR1 KGHSH and CDR2 LQKENI. CDR3 amino acids: CASSPDRTRQHF. The CDR3 DNA reads TGTGCCAGCTCACCCGACAGGACGAGACAGCATTTT. Based on the CDR3 plus reference TRBV18 and TRBJ1-5, the full variable domain is NAGVMQNPRHLVRRRGQEARLRCSPMKGHSHVYWYRQLPEEGLKFMVYLQKENIIDESGMPKERFSAEFPKEGPSILRIQQVVRGDSAAYFCASSPDRTRQHFGDGTRLSIL.

The chain recombines TRBV28 with TRBJ1-2; 7 nucleotides agree with TRBD1. The length of the CDR3 is 13 residues. The junction had 6 bases not matched to a gene; V was cut back by 3 bases and J by 8 bases. CDR1 MDHEN and CDR2 SYDVKM come from the germline V gene. CDR3 in amino acids: CASSFKGARGYTF. The CDR3 nucleotides are TGTGCCAGCAGTTTCAAGGGGGCTCGGGGCTACACCTTC.

The V and J genes are TRBV5-1 and TRBJ2-3; 14 bases agree with TRBD2. The ends lost 5 bases at V and 5 bases at J; junction bases unmatched: 7. The CDR3 loop spans 16 amino acids. Germline assignment: CDR1 SGHRS and CDR2 YFSETQ. CDR3 coding DNA: TGCGCCAGCAGAATGACTAGCGGGGGGGCAATAGATACGCAGTATTTT. Encoded protein: CASRMTSGGAIDTQYF.

This rearrangement joins TRBV7-2 to TRBJ1-2; 7 positions match TRBD1. Germline CDR1 and CDR2: SGHTA and FQGNSA. This CDR3 spans 13 amino acids. J gave up 4 bases and V 4 bases, and 3 bases lay outside the gene matches. The CDR3: CASSSGTAYGYTF. The CDR3 region has the DNA TGTGCCAGCAGCTCCGGGACAGCCTATGGCTACACCTTC.

This clone was seen more than once but under ten times. The chain is built from TRBV20-1 and TRBJ2-3, with no clear D. Germline V gene data show CDR1 as DFQATT and CDR2 as SNEGSKA (reference sequence). This CDR3 contains 11 residues. V dropped 6 bases and J dropped 5 bases, with 9 bases sitting between them. The CDR3 DNA reads TGCAGTGCAGTTCTAGGAGATACGCAGTATTTT. The encoded protein is CSAVLGDTQYF.

This clone is a singleton in its sample. V gene TRBV19 combines with J gene TRBJ1-2, with a possible D match to TRBD1 (6 bases). Germline CDR1 and CDR2: LNHDA and SQIVND (reference sequence). The CDR3 sequence is 15 residues long. The V end lost 4 bases, the J end lost 6 bases, and 18 bases lay between the germline ends. DNA of the CDR3: TGTGCCAGTAGTAGGTTAGGGACATCTTTTGATGGCTACACCTTC. This sequence encodes CASSRLGTSFDGYTF.

This sequence joins TRBV5-1 and TRBJ2-1; D might be TRBD2 (5 bases). The CDR3 contains 15 residues. The germline V and J ends were trimmed by 1 base and 2 bases, with 10 bases remaining between them. Germline V gives CDR1 SGHRS, CDR2 YFSETQ. CDR3 DNA: TGCGCCAGCAGCTTGCGGGGAGAACCCTACAATGAGCAGTTCTTC. Translation gives CASSLRGEPYNEQFF. Full variable domain (rest looked up from reference TRBV5-1 and TRBJ2-1): KAGVTQTPRYLIKTRGQQVTLSCSPISGHRSVSWYQQTPGQGLQFLFEYFSETQRNKGNFPGRFSGRQFSNSRSEMNVSTLELGDSALYLCASSLRGEPYNEQFFGPGTRLTVL.

The V gene is TRBV6-5, the J gene TRBJ1-2; D is perhaps TRBD1 (6 bases). This CDR3 region has 15 residues. V was pared by 0 bases and J by 2 bases, with 10 bases between. Germline V gene sequence: CDR1 MNHEY, CDR2 SVGAGI. DNA for the CDR3: TGTGCCAGCAGTTACTCTTCCGGACAGAACTATGGCTACACCTTC. The encoded protein is CASSYSSGQNYGYTF.

V is TRBV5-5 and J is TRBJ2-3; 14 nucleotides match TRBD2. The J segment lost 9 bases and the V segment lost 2 bases, leaving 2 bases of the junction unmatched. This CDR3 is 14 amino acids long. CDR1 is SGHKS, CDR2 YYEKEE, per germline (reference sequence). CDR3 sequence: CASSFGTSGGTQYF. CDR3 DNA: TGTGCCAGCAGCTTCGGGACTAGCGGGGGAACGCAGTATTTT. Variable domain in full (rest from reference TRBV5-5 and TRBJ2-3): DAGVTQSPTHLIKTRGQQVTLRCSPISGHKSVSWYQQVLGQGPQFIFQYYEKEERGRGNFPDRFSARQFPNYSSELNVNALLLGDSALYLCASSFGTSGGTQYFGPGTRLTVL.

CDR3 protein: CASTRDNAREKLFF. CDR3 DNA sequence: TGTGCCAGCACCCGGGACAACGCTAGGGAAAAACTGTTTTTT. The chain has TRBV6-1 and TRBJ1-4; possible D gene TRBD1, 6 bases. CDR1 is MNHNS and CDR2 is SASEGT in the germline V gene. This CDR3 is 14 amino acids long. V was shortened by 7 bases and J by 8 bases, with 17 bases between the two germline ends.

V gene TRBV11-1 combines with J gene TRBJ2-7; D is possibly TRBD2 (5 bases). This CDR3 contains 14 residues. The V end was cut by 8 bases, the J end by 3 bases, with 17 bases between. The germline V gene has CDR1 SGHAT and CDR2 FQDESV (reference sequence). CDR3 sequence: CASGVGRGVYEQYF. For the CDR3, the DNA is TGTGCCAGCGGGGTAGGGAGAGGAGTCTACGAGCAGTACTTC.

V is TRBV30 and J is TRBJ1-4; D remains unclear. This CDR3 contains 11 residues. V shed 3 bases and J shed 5 bases, with 4 bases lying between them. Germline V gives CDR1 GTSNPN, CDR2 SVGIG (reference sequence). CDR3 sequence reads: CAWSENEKLFF. Here the CDR3 DNA reads TGTGCCTGGAGCGAGAATGAAAAACTGTTTTTT.